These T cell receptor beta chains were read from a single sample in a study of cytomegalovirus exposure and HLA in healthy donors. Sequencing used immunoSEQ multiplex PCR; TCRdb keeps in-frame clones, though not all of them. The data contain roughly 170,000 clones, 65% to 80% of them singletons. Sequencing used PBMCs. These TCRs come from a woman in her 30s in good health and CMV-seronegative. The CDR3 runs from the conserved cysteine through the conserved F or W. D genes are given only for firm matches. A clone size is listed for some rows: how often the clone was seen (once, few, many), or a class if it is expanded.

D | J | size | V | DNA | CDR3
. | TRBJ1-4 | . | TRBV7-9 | TGTGCCAGCAGCCCGATCCTCCAGGGAGGAAAAGAAAAACTGTTTTTT | CASSPILQGGKEKLFF
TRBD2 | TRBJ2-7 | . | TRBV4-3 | TGCGCCAGCAGCCAAGTCGCTAGCGGGAGCTCTCTCTCCTACGAGCAGTACTTC | CASSQVASGSSLSYEQYF
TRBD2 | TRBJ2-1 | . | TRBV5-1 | TGCGCCAGCAGCTTAGGGACTAGCGGGAGCAATGAGCAGTTCTTC | CASSLGTSGSNEQFF
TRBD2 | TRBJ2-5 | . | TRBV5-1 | TGCGCCAGCAGCTTTTCCGCTAGCGGGGGGCAAGAGACCCAGTACTTC | CASSFSASGGQETQYF
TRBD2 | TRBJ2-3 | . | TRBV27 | TGTGCCAGCAGATTAGCGGGGCGCACAGATACGCAGTATTTT | CASRLAGRTDTQYF
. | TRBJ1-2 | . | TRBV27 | TGTGCCAGCAGTTTACAGGGTAGAGACTATGGCTACACCTTC | CASSLQGRDYGYTF
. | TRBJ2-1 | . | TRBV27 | TGTGCCAGCAGTGCTCAGGGTTGGGGTTATACTGAGCAGTTCTTC | CASSAQGWGYTEQFF
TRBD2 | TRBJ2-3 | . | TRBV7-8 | TGTGCCAGCACCCTATTAGCGGGAGTCTCCGATACGCAGTATTTT | CASTLLAGVSDTQYF
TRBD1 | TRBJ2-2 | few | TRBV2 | TGTGCCAGCAGTCTGGACAGGGTGGGACTCTCAAGGGGGGAGCTGTTTTTT | CASSLDRVGLSRGELFF
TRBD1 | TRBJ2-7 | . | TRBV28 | TGTGCCAGCAGTTCCGTGACGGACAGGGAACTTTACGAGCAGTACTTC | CASSSVTDRELYEQYF
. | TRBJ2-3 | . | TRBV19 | TGTGCCAGTATGCAGCGGGGCACAGATACGCAGTATTTT | CASMQRGTDTQYF